This T cell receptor (beta chain) is from a study of cytomegalovirus exposure and HLA in healthy donors. Overall study findings and caveats: Some V segments, including TRBV6-2 and TRBV6-3, were excluded as indistinguishable. Apparent HLA restriction characterized most CMV-associated TCR beta chains in a later analysis.

The V and J ends lost 4 bases and 2 bases respectively, with 9 bases between them. The CDR3 is made up of 14 amino acids. Germline lookup yields CDR1 MNHEY and CDR2 SMNVEV (reference sequence). A word on this clone: Its target is unknown.

13 Jbeta primers and 60 Vbeta primers were used for the PCR. Profiled with immunoSEQ multiplex PCR; TCRdb holds only in-frame clones, not every one. The sample lists 130,000 to 150,000 clones, just under 75% occurring once. Healthy bone marrow donors made up the cohort. Specimen: PBMCs. The sequence was obtained from a woman aged 18-35 years in good health and CMV-seronegative. The chain couples TRBV27 to TRBJ1-5; D is ambiguous. In DNA, the CDR3 is TGTGCCAGCAGTTCTAGACCGGGCAATCAGCCCCAGCATTTT. Encoded protein: CASSSRPGNQPQHF.